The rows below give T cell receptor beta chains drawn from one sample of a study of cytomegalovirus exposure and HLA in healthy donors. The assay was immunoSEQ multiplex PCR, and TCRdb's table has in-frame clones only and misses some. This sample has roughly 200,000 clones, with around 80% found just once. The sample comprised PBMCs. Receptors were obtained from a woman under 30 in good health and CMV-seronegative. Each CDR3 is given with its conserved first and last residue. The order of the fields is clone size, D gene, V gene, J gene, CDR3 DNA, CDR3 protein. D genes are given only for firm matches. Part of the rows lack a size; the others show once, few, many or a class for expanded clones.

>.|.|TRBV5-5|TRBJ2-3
TGTGCCAGCAGCTTGGCTTATGGACAGCCTAGCACAGATACGCAGTATTTT
CASSLAYGQPSTDTQYF
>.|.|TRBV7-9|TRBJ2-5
TGTGCCAGCAGCCAGGGGCAAGCGAACCAAGAGACCCAGTACTTC
CASSQGQANQETQYF
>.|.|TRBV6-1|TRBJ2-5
TGTGCCAGCACCAGTTACGCGCTAGCGTTTGAGACCCAGTACTTC
CASTSYALAFETQYF
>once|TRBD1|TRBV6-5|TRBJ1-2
TGTGCCAGCATCAAAGCCGGGACAGGGGCCGATGGCTACACCTTC
CASIKAGTGADGYTF
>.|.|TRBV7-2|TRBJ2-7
TGTGCCAGCAGCCCGAGGATGGTTCACGAGCAGTACTTC
CASSPRMVHEQYF
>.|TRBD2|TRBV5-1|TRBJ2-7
TGCGCCAGCAGCCTAACTAGCGGGAGTCCCGAGCAGTACTTC
CASSLTSGSPEQYF
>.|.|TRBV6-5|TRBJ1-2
TGTGCCAGCAGTTACTTTAGTCGGGGAGGCTATGGCTACACCTTC
CASSYFSRGGYGYTF
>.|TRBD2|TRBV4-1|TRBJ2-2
TGCGCCAGCAGCCACCCCCGGACCGGGACTAGCGTATCCGGGGAGCTGTTTTTT
CASSHPRTGTSVSGELFF
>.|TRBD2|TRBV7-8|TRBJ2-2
TGTGCCAGCAGTGGTCCGGGACTAGCGGGAGATTTGAACACCGGGGAGCTGTTTTTT
CASSGPGLAGDLNTGELFF
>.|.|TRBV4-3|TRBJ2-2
TGCGCCAGCAGCCAAGATCGTCAGGTCGGCGGGCACGCGAACACCGGGGAGCTGTTTTTT
CASSQDRQVGGHANTGELFF
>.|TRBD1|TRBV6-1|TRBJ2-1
TGTGCCAGCAGTAACAATCCCGGGACAGGGGATGAGCAGTTCTTC
CASSNNPGTGDEQFF
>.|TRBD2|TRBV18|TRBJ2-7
TGTGCCAGCTCACCGGCCATGCTTGGCGGGAGACAAGGGGAGCAGTACTTC
CASSPAMLGGRQGEQYF
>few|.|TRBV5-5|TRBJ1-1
TGTGCCAGCAGCTTGGATCGTGAAGCTTTCTTT
CASSLDREAFF
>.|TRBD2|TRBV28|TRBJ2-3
TGTGCCAGCACAGCGGGATCTGTAGATACGCAGTATTTT
CASTAGSVDTQYF
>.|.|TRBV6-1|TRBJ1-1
TGTGCCAGCAGCAGACAACAGAACACTGAAGCTTTCTTT
CASSRQQNTEAFF
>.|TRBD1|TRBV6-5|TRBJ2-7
TGTGCCAGCAGTTACTCCCCGGGACAGGGTGGTTACGAGCAGTACTTC
CASSYSPGQGGYEQYF
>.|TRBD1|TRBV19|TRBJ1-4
TGTGCCAGTAGTATAATTGACAGGGATAATGAAAAACTGTTTTTT
CASSIIDRDNEKLFF
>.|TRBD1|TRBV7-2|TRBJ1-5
TGTGCCAGCAGCCGTCGACAGGGGAATCAGCCCCAGCATTTT
CASSRRQGNQPQHF
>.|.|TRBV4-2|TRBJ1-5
TGTGCCAGCAGCCAAGATACGGCAGGGGCCCAGCCCCAGCATTTT
CASSQDTAGAQPQHF
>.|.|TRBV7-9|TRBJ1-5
TGTGCCAGCAGCTCCCCAGGTGACCAGCCCCAGCATTTT
CASSSPGDQPQHF
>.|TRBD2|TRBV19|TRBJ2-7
TGTGCCAGTAATATCGGGAGGTTTAACGACGAGCAGTACTTC
CASNIGRFNDEQYF
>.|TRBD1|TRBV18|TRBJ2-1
TGTGCCAGCTCACCCGGGACAGAGCAATACAATGAGCAGTTCTTC
CASSPGTEQYNEQFF
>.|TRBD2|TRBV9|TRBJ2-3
TGTGCCAGCAGCGTAGCGGTCGGGGTGGGGCTAGCGGGAGCAACGGATACGCAGTATTTT
CASSVAVGVGLAGATDTQYF
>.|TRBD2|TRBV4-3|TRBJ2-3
TGCGCCAGCAGCCCACTAGCGGGAGGACCCACAGATACGCAGTATTTT
CASSPLAGGPTDTQYF
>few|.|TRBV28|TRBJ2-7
TGTGCCAGCAGAGGTGCAGACAGAGGATCCTACGAGCAGTACTTC
CASRGADRGSYEQYF
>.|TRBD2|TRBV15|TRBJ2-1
TGTGCCACCAGCAGAATAGGGGCGGGACTAGCGGGAGGGGATGAGCAGTTCTTC
CATSRIGAGLAGGDEQFF
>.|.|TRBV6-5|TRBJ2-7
TGTGCCAGCAGTTTCCAGCGAGAGTTACGCGAGCAGTACTTC
CASSFQRELREQYF
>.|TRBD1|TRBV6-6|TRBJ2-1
TGTGCCAGCAGTTACGGACAGGGCAATCCCTACAACGAGCAGTTCTTC
CASSYGQGNPYNEQFF
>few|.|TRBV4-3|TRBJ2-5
TGCGCCAGCAGCCAAGCCCAGGGGTGGGCAGAGACCCAGTACTTC
CASSQAQGWAETQYF
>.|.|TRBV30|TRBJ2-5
TGTGCCTGGACTTTGTTTCAAGAGACCCAGTACTTC
CAWTLFQETQYF
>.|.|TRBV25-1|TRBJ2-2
TGTGCCAGCAGTGCCCGGTTGAACGCCGGGGAGCTGTTTTTT
CASSARLNAGELFF
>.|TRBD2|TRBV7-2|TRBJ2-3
TGTGCCAGCAGGATGCAAGCGGGAGGGGGAGCAGATACGCAGTATTTT
CASRMQAGGGADTQYF
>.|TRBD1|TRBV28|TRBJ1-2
TGTGCCAGCACTCAAGGACAGGGTAACTATGGCTACACCTTC
CASTQGQGNYGYTF
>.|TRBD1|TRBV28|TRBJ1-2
TGTGCCAGCAGTTTGGACAGGGGGCGTCACTACACCTTC
CASSLDRGRHYTF
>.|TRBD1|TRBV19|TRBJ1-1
TGTGCCAGTAGTGCCTGGACAGGACGGGATGTGAGAGCTTTCTTT
CASSAWTGRDVRAFF
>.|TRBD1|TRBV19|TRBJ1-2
TGTGCCAGTAGTGTAGGGACAGGGGGAACCTACGGCTACACCTTC
CASSVGTGGTYGYTF
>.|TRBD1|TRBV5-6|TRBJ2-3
TGTGCCAGCAGCCCAAGGGGGCATTGGTTCACAGATACGCAGTATTTT
CASSPRGHWFTDTQYF
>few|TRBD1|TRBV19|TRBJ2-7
TGTGCCAGTAGTATCGGGACAGGGCGCGACGAGCAGTACTTC
CASSIGTGRDEQYF
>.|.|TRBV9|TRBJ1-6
TGTGCCAGCAGCGGAGGCGGGGTGACACCCCTCCACTTT
CASSGGGVTPLHF
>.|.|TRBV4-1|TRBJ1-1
TGCGCCAGCAGCCAAGGCAGGGTCGGTGAAGCTTTCTTT
CASSQGRVGEAFF
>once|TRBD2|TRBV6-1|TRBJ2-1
TGTGCCATCAGTGAGTCGACTAGCGGGAGCCCCGAGGGTGAGCAGTTCTTC
CAISESTSGSPEGEQFF
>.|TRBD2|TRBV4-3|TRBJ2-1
TGCGCCAGCAGCCAAGATCCCGGGACTAGCGGGCGCTACAATGAGCAGTTCTTC
CASSQDPGTSGRYNEQFF
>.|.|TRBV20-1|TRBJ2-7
TGCAGTGCTCTTACCTACGAGCAGTACTTC
CSALTYEQYF
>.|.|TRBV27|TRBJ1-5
TGTGCCAGCACCCCGGGGGGGTATAGCAATCAGCCCCAGCATTTT
CASTPGGYSNQPQHF
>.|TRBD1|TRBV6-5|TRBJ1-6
TGTGCCAGCAGATCCGACAGGGACAATTCACCCCTCCACTTT
CASRSDRDNSPLHF
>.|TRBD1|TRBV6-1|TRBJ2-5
TGTGCCAGCAGAACCACAGGGGCGGAGACCCAGTACTTC
CASRTTGAETQYF
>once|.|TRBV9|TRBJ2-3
TGTGCCAGCAGCGTAGCGGGAGAATCAGATACGCAGTATTTT
CASSVAGESDTQYF
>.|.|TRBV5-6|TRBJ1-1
TGTGCCAGCAGCTCGACACTGAACACTGAAGCTTTCTTT
CASSSTLNTEAFF
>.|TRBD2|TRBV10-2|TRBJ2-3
TGCGCCAGTGGGACTAGCGGTCGCACAGATACGCAGTATTTT
CASGTSGRTDTQYF
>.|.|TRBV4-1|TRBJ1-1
TGCGCCAGCAGCCAATCCGACACTGAAGCTTTCTTT
CASSQSDTEAFF
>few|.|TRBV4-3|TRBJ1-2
TGCGCCAGCAGCCAAGACCGGGGACAAAACTATGGCTACACCTTC
CASSQDRGQNYGYTF
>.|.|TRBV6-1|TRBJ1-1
TGTGCCAGCAGTGAAGCCCTGGCAACGAACACTGAAGCTTTCTTT
CASSEALATNTEAFF
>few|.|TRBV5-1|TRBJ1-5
TGCGCCAGCAGCTTGGCCCCGGGAAGCAATCAGCCCCAGCATTTT
CASSLAPGSNQPQHF
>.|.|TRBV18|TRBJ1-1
TGTGCCAGCTCACCCACGGGTACTGAAGCTTTCTTT
CASSPTGTEAFF
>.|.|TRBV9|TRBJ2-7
TGTGCCAGCAGCGTCAGTACAGAGAGCTACGAGCAGTACTTC
CASSVSTESYEQYF
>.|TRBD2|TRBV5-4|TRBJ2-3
TGTGCCAGCAGCTTGGATCTCGGGACTAAGGATACGCAGTATTTT
CASSLDLGTKDTQYF
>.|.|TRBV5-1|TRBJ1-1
TGCGCCAGCAGCTTGGTAGAAGGAGAAGACACTGAAGCTTTCTTT
CASSLVEGEDTEAFF